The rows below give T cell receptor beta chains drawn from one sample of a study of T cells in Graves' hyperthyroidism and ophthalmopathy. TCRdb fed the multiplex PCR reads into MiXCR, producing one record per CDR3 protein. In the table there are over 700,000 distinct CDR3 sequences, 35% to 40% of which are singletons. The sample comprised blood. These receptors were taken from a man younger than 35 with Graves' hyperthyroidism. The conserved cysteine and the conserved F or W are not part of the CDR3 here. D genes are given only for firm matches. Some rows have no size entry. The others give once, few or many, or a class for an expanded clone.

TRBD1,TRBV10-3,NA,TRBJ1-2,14,AISESGTVPIYGYT
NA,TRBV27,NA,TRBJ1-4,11,ASSSHESEKLF
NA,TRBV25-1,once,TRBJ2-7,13,ASSASSPGRNEQY
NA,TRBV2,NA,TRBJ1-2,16,ASSHLVNTGGSNYGYT
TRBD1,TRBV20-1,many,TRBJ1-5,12,SAQGQGSNQPQH
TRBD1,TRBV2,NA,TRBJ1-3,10,ASRGQGGTIY
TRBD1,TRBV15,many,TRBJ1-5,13,ATSMAGQGNQPQH
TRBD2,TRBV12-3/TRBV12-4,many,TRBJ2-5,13,ASSPELAGRETQY
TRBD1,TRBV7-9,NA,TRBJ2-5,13,ASSFVGQGSETQY
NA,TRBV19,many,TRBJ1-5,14,ASSNNPGLSNQPQH
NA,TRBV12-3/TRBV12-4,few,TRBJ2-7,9,ASSTLDRQY
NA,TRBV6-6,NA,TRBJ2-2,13,AISRTGKNTGELF
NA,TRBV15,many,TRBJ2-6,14,ATSRAGSSGANVLT
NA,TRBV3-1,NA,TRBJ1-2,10,ASRQGFYGYT
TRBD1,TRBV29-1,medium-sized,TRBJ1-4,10,SVRTGDEKLF
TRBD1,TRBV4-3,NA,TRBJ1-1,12,ASYGAGTGTEAF
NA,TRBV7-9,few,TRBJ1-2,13,ASSPQGTLSYGYT
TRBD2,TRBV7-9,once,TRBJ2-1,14,ASSLASGRARDEQF
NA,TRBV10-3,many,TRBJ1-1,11,AITDVSEVEAF
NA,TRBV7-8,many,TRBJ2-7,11,ASSLRLAYEQY